This T cell receptor (beta chain) comes out of a study of blood T cell repertoires in COVID-19. Looking at the study overall: COVID-19 samples collected from the United States, Italy and Spain covered acute and convalescent phases. T cells, B-cell-depleted T cells, or PBMCs supplied cDNA or gDNA.

Trimming cost V 0 bases and J 2 bases; bases outside gene matches: 4. CDR3 size: 16 residues. The V gene's germline CDR1 is KGHSH and CDR2 LQKENI. Authors' data handling: Quantification of nucleated cells was approximated via reference gene primer amplification. Sequencing was performed with immunoSEQ multiplex PCR; in TCRdb, only in-frame clones are kept and a portion is missing. That table furnishes V, J and clone size, whereas the DNA furnished D and trimming. The data show around 25,000 clones, 75% to 90% seen once. The sequence derives from a human donor in a cohort sampled during active COVID-19. This chain joins TRBV18 and TRBJ1-3, with 7 bases matching TRBD1. The source material was peripheral blood. CDR3 in DNA: TGTGCCAGCTCACCACCGGCGACAGGGACTGGAAACACCATATATTTT. It encodes CASSPPATGTGNTIYF.